The source of this T cell receptor (beta chain) is a study of shared clonotypes between healthy human individuals (dated by TCRdb to 2020 to 2021). The study in broad terms: A couple of women and a few men aged 18 to 49 years were included in the cohort. For each donor, CD4 naive and CD4 memory were each run on three plates, CD8 naive on two plates, and CD8 memory on one plate. The study deeply sequenced blood TCR repertoires of several healthy adults to estimate repertoire size and the extent of clonotype sharing between individuals. To increase sequencing depth and limit assay-specific biases, different laboratories used diverse techniques to prepare libraries and sequence TCR repertoires. Leukapheresis yielded between about 0.8 and 9.5 billion PBMCs per donor.

What the work shows at the level of the full study, not this receptor alone: When a handful of donors were compared, the shared fraction of clonotypes was around 5.1% for naive CD4, around 4% for naive CD8, more than 2% for memory CD4, and 0.4% for memory CD8. Pairwise subsampling led to the expectation that sequencing depth would affect the degree of clonotype sharing among donors. Higher generation probabilities were observed for clonotypes shared by all four sorted-subset donors than for non-shared clonotypes. Estimated clonotype richness was generally larger for naive than for memory subsets. Sampling was restricted to blood, and TCR repertoires in tissues likely differ from the TCR repertoires found in blood. Rarefaction of sorted-subset datasets indicated incomplete sequencing despite the large sequencing depth. Because the study included a small number of donors, the genetic and exposure-history diversity represented was limited.

Note on this clone: What antigen it recognizes has not been identified. Base qualities are not recorded, but no much larger clone differs from it by a single base.

Using the deep immunoSEQ assay, multiplex PCR amplified TCR CDR3 regions from genomic DNA. Extracted genomic DNA from each cell subset was spread evenly across all wells of several immunoSEQ 96-well plates, with each plate serving as a replicate. For sorted subsets, 200 ng of genomic DNA, equivalent to tens of thousands of T cell genomes, went into each replicate PCR. Purified libraries were quantified with a Qubit 3.0 fluorometer, sized on a Bioanalyzer 2100, and re-quantified with the KAPA Library Quantification kit. A separate single-read 150-cycle Illumina NextSeq 550 flow cell was used to sequence each immunoSEQ 96-well plate. The paper's processing steps were these. Because the immunoSEQ output held only junctional sequences and lacked quality scores, the filtering could not match the filtering applied to full-length reads. Sequences were annotated with PyIR, a Python wrapper for IgBLAST v1.9, and V/J genes and CDR3 were assigned using IMGT germline references. Reads were filtered out if the reads had weak V/J assignments (E-value above 1e-6), no CDR3, stop codons, out-of-frame junctions, or ambiguous translated residues. V3J clonotypes were defined as sequences sharing an identical inferred V gene, J gene, and CDR3 amino acid sequence. Percentage overlap between repertoires was calculated by dividing the number of shared unique clonotypes by the size of the smaller repertoire. Repertoire richness was assessed with RTK rarefaction, the Chao1 estimator, and Recon v2.1 estimates of unobserved clonotypes. Generation probabilities for all TCRbeta clonotypes obtained by the gDNA method from four donors were computed using OLGA. This is the immuneACCESS table as TCRdb keeps it, with only in-frame sequences that have V and J called. A part of the clones is gone; compared with another copy, unresolved V genes explain less than half, and the rest is unexplained. V and J calls and clone size are as listed in that table; D and trimming were resolved from the DNA. For this sample the table gives millions of clones, of which over 90% were detected only once. The top ten constitute about 0.39% of the sample.

The cysteine opens and the phenylalanine closes a CDR3 of 12 amino acids. The entry retains the CDR3 DNA only, 36 bases that are in frame from base 1. The germline V gene yields MDHEN for CDR1 and SYDVKM for CDR2. The V end loses 7 bases and the J end loses 8 bases, and a stretch of 13 bases separates them. The donors were healthy, HIV-negative adults who had no recently reported acute infections or vaccinations. Every donor was a Caucasian adult residing in Nashville, Tennessee, USA. CD4+ T cells were enriched by magnetic negative selection; naive cells were then positively selected on CD45RA, and the negative fraction formed the memory subset. After blood collection by leukapheresis, PBMCs were isolated using Ficoll-Histopaque density gradient centrifugation and then cryopreserved in the vapor phase of liquid nitrogen. Analytical flow cytometry was used to check the purity and quantity of every magnetically sorted T cell population. Genomic DNA was isolated from every sorted fraction and measured by UV absorbance on a Nanodrop 2000c.

The chain employs TRBV28 and TRBJ2-3; TRBD2 could be the D gene, as 6 bases match. This clonotype was sampled from a man younger than 35 in good health. Some clones in this sample may be carry-over from other donors' samples. The sequenced sample consisted of naive CD4+ T cells from PBMCs. What this sample's cell subset or site label stands for: CD45RA+ positively selected. The CDR3 sequence is CASKPLGGTQYF. In nucleotides, the sequence is TGTGCCAGCAAACCTCTCGGGGGTACGCAGTATTTT.